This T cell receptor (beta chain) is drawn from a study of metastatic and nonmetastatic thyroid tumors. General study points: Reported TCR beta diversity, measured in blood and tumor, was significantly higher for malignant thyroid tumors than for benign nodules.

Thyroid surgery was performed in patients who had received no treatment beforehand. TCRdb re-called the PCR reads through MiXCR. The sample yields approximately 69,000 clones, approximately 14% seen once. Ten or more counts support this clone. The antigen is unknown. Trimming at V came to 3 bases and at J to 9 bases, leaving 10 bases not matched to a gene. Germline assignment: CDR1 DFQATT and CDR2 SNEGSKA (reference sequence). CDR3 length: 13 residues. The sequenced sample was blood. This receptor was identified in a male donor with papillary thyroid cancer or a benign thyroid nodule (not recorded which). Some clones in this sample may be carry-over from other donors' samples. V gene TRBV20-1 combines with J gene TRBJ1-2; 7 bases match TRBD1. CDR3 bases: TGCAGTGCTAGCTTTGGGACAGAAGTGAGCTACACCTTC. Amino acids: CSASFGTEVSYTF.